This T cell receptor beta chain originates from a study of shared clonotypes between healthy human individuals (dated by TCRdb to 2019 to 2021). Looking at the study overall: A few men and two women, aged 18 to 49 years, made up the cohort. For each donor, three plates each were used for CD4 naive and CD4 memory, two plates were used for CD8 naive, and one plate was used for CD8 memory. To estimate repertoire size and how much clonotype sharing occurs between individuals, the study deeply sequenced the blood TCR repertoires of five healthy adults. To increase sequencing depth and limit assay-specific biases, different laboratories used diverse techniques to prepare libraries and sequence TCR repertoires. Per donor, leukapheresis produced somewhere between about 0.94 and 8.9 billion PBMCs. The full study reports these points: Pairwise subsampling indicated that sequencing depth was expected to affect the degree of clonotype sharing among donors. When a few donors were compared, the shared fraction of clonotypes was 5% to 6.5% for naive CD4, 3% to 4% for naive CD8, 2.3% for memory CD4, and around 0.4% for memory CD8. Larger estimated clonotype richness was generally found for naive subsets than for memory subsets. Only blood was sampled, and tissue TCR repertoires likely differ from those in blood. The small number of donors limited the genetic and exposure-history diversity represented. Rarefaction of sorted-subset datasets indicated incomplete sequencing despite the large sequencing depth. Compared with non-shared clonotypes, clonotypes shared by all four sorted-subset donors had higher generation probabilities.

Notes on this clone: The antigen it binds to is not known. The input lacks base qualities; no much larger clone sits a single base away.

Healthy HIV-negative adults with no recently reported acute infections or vaccinations were included as donors. Only Caucasian adults living in Nashville, Tennessee, USA were represented among the donors. Magnetic negative selection was used to enrich CD4+ T cells, after which naive cells were positively selected on CD45RA and the negative fraction became the memory subset. After blood collection by leukapheresis, PBMCs were isolated using Ficoll-Histopaque density gradient centrifugation and then cryopreserved in the vapor phase of liquid nitrogen. Purity and quantity of every magnetically sorted T cell population were checked by analytical flow cytometry. From each sorted fraction, genomic DNA was isolated and quantified by UV absorbance on a Nanodrop 2000c. Using the deep immunoSEQ assay, multiplex PCR amplified TCR CDR3 regions from genomic DNA. Genomic DNA extracted from each cell subset was distributed evenly over all wells of several immunoSEQ 96-well plates, and each plate served as one replicate. For sorted subsets, approximately 190 ng genomic DNA, equal to tens of thousands of T cell genomes, was loaded into each replicate PCR. Purified libraries were quantified with a Qubit 3.0 fluorometer, sized on a Bioanalyzer 2100, and re-quantified with the KAPA Library Quantification kit. A separate single-read 150-cycle Illumina NextSeq 550 flow cell was used to sequence each immunoSEQ 96-well plate. On the authors' methods: Because only junctional sequences without quality scores were contained in the immunoSEQ output, filtering matching that applied to full-length reads could not be performed. To assign V/J genes and CDR3, sequences were annotated against IMGT germline references using PyIR, a Python wrapper for IgBLAST v1.9. Any read was removed if the V/J assignment was weak (E-value above 1e-6), the CDR3 was missing, or the read contained stop codons, out-of-frame junctions, or ambiguous translated residues. V3J clonotypes were defined by identical inferred V gene, J gene, and CDR3 amino acid sequence. Percentage overlap between repertoires was calculated by dividing the number of shared unique clonotypes by the size of the smaller repertoire. Repertoire richness was assessed with RTK rarefaction, the Chao1 estimator, and Recon v2.1 estimates of unobserved clonotypes. Generation probabilities were computed with OLGA for all TCRbeta clonotypes obtained by the gDNA method from several donors. Entries here come from immuneACCESS through TCRdb and include only in-frame sequences with V and J called. Some clones fail to appear in such tables; in the studies checked, an unresolved V gene covers under half of the shortfall, and the cause of the remainder is unknown. D and trimming were read from the DNA, whereas the V and J calls and clone size are those reported in that table. The sample table contains approximately 500,000 clones; only one count was recorded for roughly 95% of them. The biggest ten clones account for approximately 0.062% of the sample.

Sequences were obtained from naive CD4+ T cells sorted from blood. The sample's cell subset or site label is to be understood as: CD45RA+ positively selected. The receptor's source is a woman in her twenties or thirties in good health.

The CDR3 sequence is CASSLARGHYGYTF. In nucleotide form, the sequence is TGTGCCAGCAGCTTAGCCAGGGGACACTATGGCTACACCTTC. Rearrangement joined TRBV7-9 to TRBJ1-2; D gene: possibly TRBD1, on 6 matching bases. V was cut back by 0 bases and J by 3 bases, leaving a gap of 8 bases between them. The CDR3 numbers 14 residues from cysteine through phenylalanine. Kept here is only the CDR3 DNA, which spans 42 bases and is read in frame from base 1. According to the germline V gene (reference sequence), CDR1 reads SEHNR and CDR2 reads FQNEAQ.